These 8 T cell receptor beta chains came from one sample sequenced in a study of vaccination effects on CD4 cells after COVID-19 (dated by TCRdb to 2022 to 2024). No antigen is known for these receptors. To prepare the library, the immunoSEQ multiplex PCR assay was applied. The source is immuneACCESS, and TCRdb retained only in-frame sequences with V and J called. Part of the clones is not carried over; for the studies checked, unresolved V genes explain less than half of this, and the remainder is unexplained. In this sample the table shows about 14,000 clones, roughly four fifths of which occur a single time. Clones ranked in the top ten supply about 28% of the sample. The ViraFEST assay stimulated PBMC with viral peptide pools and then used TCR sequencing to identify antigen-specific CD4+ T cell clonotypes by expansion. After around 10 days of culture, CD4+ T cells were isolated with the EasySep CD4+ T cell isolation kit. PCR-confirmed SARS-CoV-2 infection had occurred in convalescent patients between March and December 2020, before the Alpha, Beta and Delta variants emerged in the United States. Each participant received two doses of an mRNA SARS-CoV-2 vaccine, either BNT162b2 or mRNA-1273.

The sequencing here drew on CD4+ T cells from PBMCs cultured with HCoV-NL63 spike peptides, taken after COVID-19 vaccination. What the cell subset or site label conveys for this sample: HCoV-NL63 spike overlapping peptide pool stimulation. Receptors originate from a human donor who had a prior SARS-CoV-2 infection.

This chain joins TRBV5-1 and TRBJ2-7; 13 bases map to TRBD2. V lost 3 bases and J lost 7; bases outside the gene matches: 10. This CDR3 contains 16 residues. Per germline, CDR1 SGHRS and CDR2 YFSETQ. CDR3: CASSWTAGTSGDEQYF. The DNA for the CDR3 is TGCGCCAGCAGCTGGACCGCCGGGACTAGCGGGGATGAGCAGTACTTC.

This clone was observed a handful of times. CDR3 DNA sequence: TGTGCCAGCTCCCTGCCGCTGACCTACGAGCAGTACTTC. Translated, it gives CASSLPLTYEQYF. The chain has TRBV2 and TRBJ2-7; no firm D call. This CDR3 is 13 amino acids long. Germline V lookup: CDR1 SNHLY, CDR2 FYNNEI. The V and J ends lost 8 bases and 2 bases respectively, with 13 bases between them.

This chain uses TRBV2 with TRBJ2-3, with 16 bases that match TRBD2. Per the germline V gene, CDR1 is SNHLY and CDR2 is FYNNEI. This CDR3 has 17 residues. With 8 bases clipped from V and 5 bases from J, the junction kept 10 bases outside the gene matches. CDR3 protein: CASGTSGGVTSGDTQYF. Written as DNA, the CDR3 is TGTGCCAGCGGGACTAGCGGGGGGGTTACTTCAGGAGATACGCAGTATTTT.

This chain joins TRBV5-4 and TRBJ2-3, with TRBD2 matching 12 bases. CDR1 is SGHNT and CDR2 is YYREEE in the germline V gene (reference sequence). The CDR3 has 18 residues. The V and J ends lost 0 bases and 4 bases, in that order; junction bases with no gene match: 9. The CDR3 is CASSLGLAGEGIADTQYF. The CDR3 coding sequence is TGTGCCAGCAGCTTGGGACTAGCGGGAGAGGGTATCGCAGATACGCAGTATTTT.

The CDR3 coding sequence is TGTGCCAGCAGGAGACAGGGCCTAGGCTATGGCTACACCTTC. This codes for CASRRQGLGYGYTF. J is TRBJ1-2 and V is TRBV6-4, with TRBD1 matching over 7 bases. Per germline, CDR1 MRHNA and CDR2 SNTAGT. CDR3 size: 14 residues. V lost 6 bases, J lost 4 bases, and 8 bases stayed unmatched.

CDR3 sequence reads: CASSYSTGLGQPQHF. In DNA, the CDR3 is TGTGCCAGCAGTTACTCGACAGGGCTTGGTCAGCCCCAGCATTTT. The chain uses TRBV6-5 and TRBJ1-5; the match to TRBD1 covers 7 bases. The germline CDR1 and CDR2 sequences are MNHEY and SVGAGI. V lost 0 bases and J lost 6; bases outside the gene matches: 5. This CDR3 comprises 15 residues.

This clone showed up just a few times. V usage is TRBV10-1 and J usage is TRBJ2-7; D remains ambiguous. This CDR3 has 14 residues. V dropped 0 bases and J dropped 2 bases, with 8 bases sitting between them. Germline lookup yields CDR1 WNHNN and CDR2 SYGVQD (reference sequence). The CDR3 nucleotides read TGCGCCAGCAGTGAGTCGGCCAAAACCTACGAGCAGTACTTC. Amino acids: CASSESAKTYEQYF.

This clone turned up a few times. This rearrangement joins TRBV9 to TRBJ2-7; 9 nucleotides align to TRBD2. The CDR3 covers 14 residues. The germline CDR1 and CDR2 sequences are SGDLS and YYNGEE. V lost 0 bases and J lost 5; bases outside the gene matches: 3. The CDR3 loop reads CASSVGGLANEQYF. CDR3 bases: TGTGCCAGCAGCGTAGGGGGACTAGCTAACGAGCAGTACTTC.